The following is a T cell receptor (beta chain) sequence with its context. Constant-segment primers and 5'RACE yielded cDNA libraries for TCR alpha and TCR beta, each carrying sample barcodes and UMIs. TCRdb processed the 5' RACE reads anew with MiXCR; each CDR3 protein has one entry. The repertoire consists of 150,000 to 200,000 distinct CDR3 sequences, with 11% occurring once and the leading ten covering approximately 3.4%. This entry belongs to a study of T-cell memory formation after mild COVID-19. The germline V and J ends were trimmed by 7 bases and 4 bases, with 16 bases remaining between them. Looked up from germline, CDR1 is LNHDA and CDR2 is SQIVND (reference sequence). This CDR3 comprises 14 residues.

The chain combines TRBV19 with TRBJ1-2; D not resolved. The sequenced material came from PBMCs or a T cell subset sorted from them (not recorded which). The source is a man aged 18 to 30 who had mild COVID-19 (a few samples of this study predate the infection). Cell type and time point are not known. The DNA of the CDR3 is TGTGCCAGTATGAAATCAGAGTTCAGCTATGGCTACACCTTC. Amino acids: CASMKSEFSYGYTF.